A single sample gave rise to the 18 T cell receptor beta chains below, sequenced in a study of T cells in Graves' hyperthyroidism and ophthalmopathy. Template material for amplifying TCR beta CDR3 regions consisted of RNA transcripts. When the TCR CDR3 underwent first-round RT-PCR, the HTBI primer set was used. TCRdb redid the calling of the multiplex PCR reads with MiXCR, one entry per CDR3 protein. The table has about 320,000 distinct CDR3 sequences, 16% seen once. The specimen was blood. These receptors originate from a man aged 25 to 45 with Graves' hyperthyroidism.

This clonotype has just a few counts. The J gene is TRBJ1-5, the V gene TRBV6-1; TRBD1 might be the D (5 bases). The V end was cut by 2 bases, the J end by 5 bases, with 13 bases between. Germline loops: CDR1 MNHNS, CDR2 SASEGT. The CDR3 extends over 15 amino acids. The CDR3 DNA sequence: TGTGCCAGCAGTGAAAGAGGGGTTGGTTATCAGCCCCAGCATTTT. Protein: CASSERGVGYQPQHF.

This chain connects TRBV7-3 to TRBJ2-7; 9 bases agree with TRBD2. V was clipped by 5 bases and J by 3 bases; unmatched bases: 8. CDR1 and CDR2 (germline): SGHTA, FQGTGA. The CDR3 is 15 residues long. In DNA, the CDR3 is TGTGCCAGCAGCCGAGGCCCTAGCGGGGACTACGAGCAGTACTTC. Its protein product is CASSRGPSGDYEQYF.

This clonotype was observed at least ten times. The J gene is TRBJ1-5, the V gene TRBV28; D may be TRBD1 (6 bases). Per the germline V gene, CDR1 is MDHEN and CDR2 is SYDVKM. CDR3 length equals 14 residues. The V end lost 6 bases, the J end lost 5 bases, and 14 bases lay between the germline ends. CDR3 nucleotide sequence: TGTGCCAGCAGCTCAAGGACAGATCATCAGCCCCAGCATTTT. This sequence encodes CASSSRTDHQPQHF.

This clonotype was detected ten times or more. The gene calls are TRBV7-9 and TRBJ2-7; maybe TRBD2 (6 bases). V was pared by 8 bases and J by 1 base, with 15 bases between. Germline V lookup: CDR1 SEHNR, CDR2 FQNEAQ (reference sequence). This CDR3 region has 14 residues. The CDR3 DNA reads as TGTGCCAGCGATGGGGGGAGGACTTCCTACGAGCAGTACTTC. This encodes CASDGGRTSYEQYF.

This clonotype was seen ten or more times. J is TRBJ1-1 and V is TRBV2; possibly TRBD1 for D (6 bases). The germline CDR1 and CDR2 sequences are SNHLY and FYNNEI. V was shortened by 6 bases and J by 5 bases, with 13 bases between the two germline ends. The CDR3 totals 13 residues. The CDR3 here is CASRQGEVTEAFF. CDR3 nucleotides: TGTGCCAGCAGACAGGGCGAAGTTACTGAAGCTTTCTTT.

This clonotype was counted ten times or more. The chain uses TRBV20-1 and TRBJ2-1, with D maybe TRBD2 (6 bases). In germline, CDR1 is DFQATT, CDR2 SNEGSKA (reference sequence). The V end lost 5 bases, the J end lost 7 bases, and 18 bases lay between the germline ends. CDR3 length: 14 residues. DNA for the CDR3: TGCAGTGCTCCGACCTGGAGGGTCGGGAATGAGCAGTTCTTC. It translates to CSAPTWRVGNEQFF.

This clonotype was counted ten times or more. The chain links TRBV12-3 or TRBV12-4 to TRBJ1-1; no clear D. The CDR3 covers 15 residues. V lost 5 bases to trimming and J lost 2 bases, with 15 bases between them. The CDR3 sequence is CASSKMLAKNTEAFF. CDR3 coding DNA: TGTGCCAGCAGTAAGATGTTGGCGAAAAACACTGAAGCTTTCTTT.

The chain employs TRBV5-1 and TRBJ1-1; D gene ambiguous. V was cut by 4 bases and J by 12 bases, with 13 bases left in between. The CDR3 consists of 11 residues. Germline V gives CDR1 SGHRS, CDR2 YFSETQ. CDR3 sequence: CASSLAGRTFF. The CDR3 DNA reads TGCGCCAGCAGCCTCGCTGGGAGGACTTTCTTT. The full variable domain, in which reference TRBV5-1 and TRBJ1-1 provide the parts outside the CDR3, is KAGVTQTPRYLIKTRGQQVTLSCSPISGHRSVSWYQQTPGQGLQFLFEYFSETQRNKGNFPGRFSGRQFSNSRSEMNVSTLELGDSALYLCASSLAGRTFFGQGTRLTVV.

This clonotype was observed a handful of times. The chain links TRBV5-8 to TRBJ2-2, with D uncertain. Trimming pared 5 bases from V and 5 bases from J, leaving 10 bases between. This CDR3 is 13 amino acids long. CDR1 and CDR2 from the germline V gene are SGHTS and YDEGEE. Here the CDR3 reads CASRGYETGELFF. The CDR3 DNA sequence: TGTGCCAGCAGGGGGTATGAAACCGGGGAGCTGTTTTTT. The full variable domain, its missing parts supplied by reference TRBV5-8 and TRBJ2-2, is EAGVTQSPTHLIKTRGQQATLRCSPISGHTSVYWYQQALGLGLQFLLWYDEGEERNRGNFPPRFSGRQFPNYSSELNVNALELEDSALYLCASRGYETGELFFGEGSRLTVL.

This clonotype was observed many times. The V and J genes are TRBV27 and TRBJ2-7, with 10 bases fitting TRBD2. V trimming: 4 bases; J trimming: 5 bases; junction bases outside the gene matches: 14. The CDR3 is 17 amino acids. The V gene's germline CDR1 is MNHEY and CDR2 SMNVEV (reference sequence). As DNA, the CDR3 is TGTGCCAGCAGTTCTCCAAGCGGGAGGGCGTTCGGAAACGAGCAGTACTTC. Amino acids: CASSSPSGRAFGNEQYF.

This clonotype was seen at least ten times. The V and J genes are TRBV7-3 and TRBJ2-3; TRBD2 matches 7 bases. The V and J ends lost 3 bases and 6 bases, in that order; junction bases with no gene match: 6. CDR1 is SGHTA, CDR2 FQGTGA, per germline. The length of the CDR3 is 14 residues. The CDR3 loop reads CASSFGLESDTQYF. DNA for the CDR3: TGTGCCAGCAGCTTCGGACTAGAATCCGATACGCAGTATTTT.

At least ten counts were recorded for this clonotype. V and J are TRBV3-1 and TRBJ2-1, with D unclear. Germline CDR1 reads LGHDT; CDR2 reads YNNKEL (reference sequence). V lost 3 bases to trimming and J lost 7 bases, with 10 bases between them. The length of the CDR3 is 13 residues. DNA for the CDR3: TGTGCCAGCAGCCATCTCCGCGCGAATGAGCAGTTCTTC. This translates into CASSHLRANEQFF.

This clonotype was observed a few times. The V gene is TRBV29-1, the J gene TRBJ2-6; D is possibly TRBD2 (6 bases). In germline, CDR1 is SQVTM, CDR2 ANQGSEA. The CDR3 is 14 residues long. V was clipped by 3 bases and J by 0 bases, with 6 bases between them. CDR3 sequence (DNA): TGCAGCGTTGACGGGAGCTCTGGGGCCAACGTCCTGACTTTC. Translated: CSVDGSSGANVLTF.

This clonotype showed up many times. The chain couples TRBV28 to TRBJ2-7; unclear D gene. The CDR3 runs to 13 residues. Germline V lookup: CDR1 MDHEN, CDR2 SYDVKM. V was cut by 7 bases and J by 2 bases, with 12 bases left in between. The CDR3 region is CASTSGAAYEQYF. The CDR3, as DNA: TGTGCCAGCACTTCCGGAGCCGCCTACGAGCAGTACTTC.

The rearrangement links TRBV25-1 to TRBJ1-2, with 7 bases lining up with TRBD1. CDR3 length: 14 amino acids. Germline V gives CDR1 MGHDK, CDR2 SYGVNS. Trimming removed 2 bases from V and 4 bases from J; junction bases left unmatched: 4. The CDR3 here is CASSEQGGGYGYTF. CDR3 DNA: TGTGCCAGCAGTGAACAGGGGGGAGGCTATGGCTACACCTTC.

V is TRBV5-1 and J is TRBJ2-1; 9 positions agree with TRBD1. The CDR3 spans 16 residues. V was pared by 3 bases and J by 3 bases, with 7 bases of the junction left unmatched. CDR1 is SGHRS and CDR2 is YFSETQ in the germline V gene. The CDR3: CASSWGGTGIYNEQFF. The DNA for the CDR3 is TGCGCCAGCAGCTGGGGGGGGACAGGGATCTACAATGAGCAGTTCTTC.

This clonotype was recorded at least ten times. The chain employs TRBV11-3 and TRBJ2-1; TRBD1 is a possible D gene (5 bases). The V gene lost 0 bases and the J gene lost 4 bases, with 22 bases spanning the gap. CDR3 length: 19 amino acids. Germline V CDR1 and CDR2: SGHNT, YENEEA. CDR3 region: CASSLDGRSFGKGYNEQFF. In DNA, the CDR3 is TGTGCCAGCAGCTTAGATGGCCGGAGCTTTGGGAAGGGGTACAATGAGCAGTTCTTC.

This clonotype appeared many times. The rearrangement joins TRBV2 to TRBJ2-3, with 8 bases fitting TRBD2. CDR3 length: 15 amino acids. V shed 5 bases, J shed 4 bases, and the junction held 8 bases outside the gene matches. Germline assignment: CDR1 SNHLY and CDR2 FYNNEI. The CDR3 here is CASSSTSGSADTQYF. Here the CDR3 DNA reads TGTGCCAGCAGTAGTACCAGCGGGAGTGCAGATACGCAGTATTTT.